Given below is one TCR beta chain in context. Its antigen is unknown. The CDR3 runs 19 residues. Germline-derived CDR1 and CDR2 are MNHEY and SMNVEV (reference sequence). The trim removed 0 bases at V and 5 bases at J, leaving 14 bases unmatched. The data originate from a study of T cell responses to AZD1222 COVID-19 vaccine. Some clones are missing from TCRdb's copy, which holds only in-frame ones; the method was immunoSEQ multiplex PCR. This sample has more than 95,000 clones, with about 88% found just once. Both about-4-week and about-12-week second-dose recipients were combined. Study-level results: There were repertoire samples only from the period after the peak T cell response.

The chain joins TRBV27 to TRBJ2-2; 8 bases agree with TRBD1. The source is an adult who received the AZD1222 COVID-19 vaccine. The specimen was peripheral blood, collected 28 days after the second AZD1222 dose. The chain's CDR3 is CASSLSILLIRQGTGELFF. The CDR3 nucleotides read TGTGCCAGCAGTTTATCGATCCTACTTATAAGACAGGGGACCGGGGAGCTGTTTTTT.